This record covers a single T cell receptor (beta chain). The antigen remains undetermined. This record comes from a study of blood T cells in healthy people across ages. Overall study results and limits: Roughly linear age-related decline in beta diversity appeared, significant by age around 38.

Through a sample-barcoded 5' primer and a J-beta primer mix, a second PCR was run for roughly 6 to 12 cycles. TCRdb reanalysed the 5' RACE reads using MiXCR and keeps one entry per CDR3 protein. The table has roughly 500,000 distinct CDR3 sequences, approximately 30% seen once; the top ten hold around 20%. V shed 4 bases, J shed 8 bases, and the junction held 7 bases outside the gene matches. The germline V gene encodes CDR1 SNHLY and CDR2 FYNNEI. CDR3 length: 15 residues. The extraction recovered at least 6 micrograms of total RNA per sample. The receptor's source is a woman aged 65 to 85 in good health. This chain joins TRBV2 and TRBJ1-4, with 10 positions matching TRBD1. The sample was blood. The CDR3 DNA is TGTGCCAGCAGTGCATGGGGGACAGGGGAGGAAAAACTGTTTTTT. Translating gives CASSAWGTGEEKLFF. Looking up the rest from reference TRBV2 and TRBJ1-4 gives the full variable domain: EPEVTQTPSHQVTQMGQEVILRCVPISNHLYFYWYRQILGQKVEFLVSFYNNEISEKSEIFDDQFSVERPDGSNFTLKIRSTKLEDSAMYFCASSAWGTGEEKLFFGSGTQLSVL.